These 10 T cell receptor beta chains came from one sample sequenced in a study of blood T cell repertoires in COVID-19. The table came from immunoSEQ multiplex PCR; TCRdb's copy has only in-frame clones and leaves some out. The profile shows under 200,000 clones, approximately 77% of them singletons. The sample taken for sequencing was PBMCs or T cells enriched from blood (not recorded which). These receptors were obtained from a man in his sixties who had recovered from COVID-19.

The CDR3 loop is CATSEAGTANTGELFF. The CDR3 nucleotides read TGTGCCACCAGTGAAGCCGGGACAGCGAACACCGGGGAGCTGTTTTTT. The chain carries TRBV24-1 and TRBJ2-2; 7 positions agree with TRBD1. CDR3 size: 16 residues. V shed 4 bases, J shed 0 bases, and the junction held 4 bases outside the gene matches. Germline values: CDR1 KGHDR, CDR2 SFDVKD.

This sequence joins TRBV19 and TRBJ1-3; 7 positions match TRBD1. The CDR3 totals 15 residues. Trimming cost V 2 bases and J 1 base; bases outside gene matches: 2. CDR1 and CDR2 from the germline V gene are LNHDA and SQIVND (reference sequence). CDR3 DNA sequence: TGTGCCAGTAGTATACCCAGGGGGTCTGGAAACACCATATATTTT. Amino acid sequence: CASSIPRGSGNTIYF.

The rearrangement joins TRBV7-9 to TRBJ1-2; 8 positions agree with TRBD1. The CDR3 covers 14 residues. V lost 3 bases, J lost 5 bases, and 5 bases stayed unmatched. Germline V lookup: CDR1 SEHNR, CDR2 FQNEAQ (reference sequence). The chain's CDR3 is CASSLDREPYGYTF. Here the CDR3 DNA reads TGTGCCAGCAGCTTGGACAGGGAACCTTATGGCTACACCTTC.

V is TRBV7-9 and J is TRBJ1-4, with a tentative D call TRBD1 (5 bases). The CDR3 spans 17 residues. Deletions cut 1 base from V and 5 bases from J, with 17 bases between. Germline values: CDR1 SEHNR, CDR2 FQNEAQ (reference sequence). CDR3 DNA: TGTGCCAGCAGCTTAGGACAGACCCGCGTACAAAATGAAAAACTGTTTTTT. Amino acid sequence: CASSLGQTRVQNEKLFF.

CDR3 coding DNA: TGTGCCAGTAGTCCGGCGGTCTTGAATTCACCCCTCCACTTT. This codes for CASSPAVLNSPLHF. The chain employs TRBV19 and TRBJ1-6, with D unresolved. The V gene lost 5 bases and the J gene lost 7 bases, with 12 bases spanning the gap. This CDR3 has 14 amino acids. CDR1 is LNHDA and CDR2 is SQIVND in the germline V gene (reference sequence).

J is TRBJ1-6 and V is TRBV5-5; 7 bases map to TRBD1. This CDR3 is built from 16 residues. Looked up from germline, CDR1 is SGHKS and CDR2 is YYEKEE (reference sequence). V lost 0 bases, J lost 7 bases, and 7 bases stayed unmatched. CDR3 amino acids: CASSLGAGTVNSPLHF. CDR3 in DNA: TGTGCCAGCAGCTTGGGTGCCGGGACAGTGAATTCACCCCTCCACTTT.

The sample holds a few counts of this clone. The V gene is TRBV19, the J gene TRBJ2-3; 10 bases agree with TRBD2. J was trimmed by 5 bases and V by 6 bases; bases with no gene match: 2. Germline lookup yields CDR1 LNHDA and CDR2 SQIVND (reference sequence). The CDR3 contains 13 residues. The CDR3 region has the DNA TGTGCCAGTAGCGAGCGGGAGGGAGATACGCAGTATTTT. As protein: CASSEREGDTQYF.

A single count supports this clone. The chain couples TRBV6-5 to TRBJ2-7; possible D gene TRBD1, 6 bases. Germline loops: CDR1 MNHEY, CDR2 SVGAGI. The V and J ends lost 2 bases and 3 bases respectively, with 11 bases between them. The CDR3 is made up of 14 amino acids. CDR3 protein: CASSYTVQGYEQYF. The CDR3 nucleotides are TGTGCCAGCAGTTACACCGTACAGGGCTACGAGCAGTACTTC.

This chain joins TRBV14 and TRBJ1-2; no clear D gene. CDR3 length: 14 residues. V lost 4 bases and J lost 0, with 9 bases in between. CDR1 SGHDN and CDR2 FVKESK come from the germline V gene. This CDR3 reads CASSPPGANYGYTF. The DNA of the CDR3 is TGTGCCAGCAGCCCCCCCGGTGCTAACTATGGCTACACCTTC.

V gene TRBV7-8 combines with J gene TRBJ2-7, with a weak D call TRBD1 (6 bases). The germline V gene has CDR1 SGHVS and CDR2 FQNEAQ. The germline V and J ends were trimmed by 0 bases and 3 bases, with 12 bases remaining between them. This CDR3 is built from 15 residues. Here the CDR3 reads CASSLAETGYYEQYF. Written as DNA, the CDR3 is TGTGCCAGCAGCTTAGCCGAGACAGGTTACTACGAGCAGTACTTC.